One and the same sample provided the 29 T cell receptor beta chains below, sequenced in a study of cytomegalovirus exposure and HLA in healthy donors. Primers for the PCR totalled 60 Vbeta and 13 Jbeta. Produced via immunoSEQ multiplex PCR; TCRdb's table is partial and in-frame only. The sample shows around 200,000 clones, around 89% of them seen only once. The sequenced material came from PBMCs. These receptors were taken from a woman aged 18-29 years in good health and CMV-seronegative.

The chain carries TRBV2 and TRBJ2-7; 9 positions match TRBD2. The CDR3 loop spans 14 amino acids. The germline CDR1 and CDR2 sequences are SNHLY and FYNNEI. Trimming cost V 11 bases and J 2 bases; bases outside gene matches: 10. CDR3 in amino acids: CAGSGGGVAYEQYF. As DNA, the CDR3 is TGTGCCGGGTCGGGCGGGGGGGTCGCCTACGAGCAGTACTTC.

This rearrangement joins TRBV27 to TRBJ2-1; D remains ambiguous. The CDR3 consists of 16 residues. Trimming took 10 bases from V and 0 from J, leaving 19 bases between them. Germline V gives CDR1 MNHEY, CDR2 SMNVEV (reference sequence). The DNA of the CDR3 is TGTGCCAACGGTGCCATACGCCTACCCTCCTACAATGAGCAGTTCTTC. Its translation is CANGAIRLPSYNEQFF.

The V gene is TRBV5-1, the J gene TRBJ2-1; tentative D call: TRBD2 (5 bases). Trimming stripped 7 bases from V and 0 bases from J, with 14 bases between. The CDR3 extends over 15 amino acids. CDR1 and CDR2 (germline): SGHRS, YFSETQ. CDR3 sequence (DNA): TGCGCCAGCGGAGGACGGGCGGGCTCCTACAATGAGCAGTTCTTC. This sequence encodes CASGGRAGSYNEQFF.

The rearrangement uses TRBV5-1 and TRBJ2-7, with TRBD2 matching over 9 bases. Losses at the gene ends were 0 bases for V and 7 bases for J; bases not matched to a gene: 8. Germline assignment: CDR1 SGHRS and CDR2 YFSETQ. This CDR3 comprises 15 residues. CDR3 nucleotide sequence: TGCGCCAGCAGCTTGGGGACTAGCGCGCCGGGGGAGCAGTACTTC. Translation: CASSLGTSAPGEQYF.

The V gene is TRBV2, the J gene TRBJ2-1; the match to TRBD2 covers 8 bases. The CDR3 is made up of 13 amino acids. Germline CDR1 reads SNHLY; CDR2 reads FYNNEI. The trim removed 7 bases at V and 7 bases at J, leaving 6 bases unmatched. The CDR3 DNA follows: TGTGCCAGCATTGCGGGGGGCCGGAATGAGCAGTTCTTC. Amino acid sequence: CASIAGGRNEQFF.

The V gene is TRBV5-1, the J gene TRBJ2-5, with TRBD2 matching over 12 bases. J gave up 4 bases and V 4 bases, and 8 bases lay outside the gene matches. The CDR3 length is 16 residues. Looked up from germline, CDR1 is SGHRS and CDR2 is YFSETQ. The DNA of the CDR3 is TGCGCCAGCAGCCTCCTAGCGGGAGGGCCCTCAGAGACCCAGTACTTC. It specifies CASSLLAGGPSETQYF.

The CDR3 nucleotides read TGTGCCAGCAGCTTAGGACATAACTATGGCTACACCTTC. Amino acids: CASSLGHNYGYTF. The chain combines TRBV7-3 with TRBJ1-2; TRBD1 might be the D (5 bases). Per the germline V gene, CDR1 is SGHTA and CDR2 is FQGTGA. V was pared by 2 bases and J by 1 base, with 5 bases between. This CDR3 has 13 amino acids. Using reference TRBV7-3 and TRBJ1-2 for the parts outside the CDR3, the full variable domain is GAGVSQTPSNKVTEKGKYVELRCDPISGHTALYWYRQSLGQGPEFLIYFQGTGAADDSGLPNDRFFAVRPEGSVSTLKIQRTERGDSAVYLCASSLGHNYGYTFGSGTRLTVV.

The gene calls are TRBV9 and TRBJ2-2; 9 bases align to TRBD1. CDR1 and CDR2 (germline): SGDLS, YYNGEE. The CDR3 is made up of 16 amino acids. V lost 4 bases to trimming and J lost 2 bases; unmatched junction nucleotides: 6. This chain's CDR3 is CASSPPGQGNTGELFF. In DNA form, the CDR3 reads TGTGCCAGCAGCCCCCCGGGACAGGGAAACACCGGGGAGCTGTTTTTT.

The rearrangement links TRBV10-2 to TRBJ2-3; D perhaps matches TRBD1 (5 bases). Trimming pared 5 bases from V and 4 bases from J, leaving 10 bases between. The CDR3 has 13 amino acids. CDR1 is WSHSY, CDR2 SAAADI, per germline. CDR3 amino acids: CASSSTGADTQYF. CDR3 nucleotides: TGCGCCAGCAGTAGTACAGGCGCAGATACGCAGTATTTT.

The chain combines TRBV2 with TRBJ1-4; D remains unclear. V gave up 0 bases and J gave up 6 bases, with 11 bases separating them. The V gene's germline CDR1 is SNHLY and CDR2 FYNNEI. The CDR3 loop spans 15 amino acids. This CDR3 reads CASSEARGGYEKLFF. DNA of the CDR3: TGTGCCAGCAGTGAAGCACGGGGAGGCTATGAAAAACTGTTTTTT.

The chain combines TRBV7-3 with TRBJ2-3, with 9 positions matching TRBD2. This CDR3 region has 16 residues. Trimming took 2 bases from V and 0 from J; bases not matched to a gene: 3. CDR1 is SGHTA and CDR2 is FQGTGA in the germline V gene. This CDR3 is CASSLVAGGSTDTQYF. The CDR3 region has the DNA TGTGCCAGCAGCTTAGTGGCGGGAGGGAGCACAGATACGCAGTATTTT.

CDR3 sequence: CASSQGRGYNSPLHF. Here the CDR3 DNA reads TGCGCCAGCAGCCAAGGCAGGGGCTATAATTCACCCCTCCACTTT. The gene calls are TRBV4-3 and TRBJ1-6, with a possible D match to TRBD1 (6 bases). Germline V gene sequence: CDR1 LGHNA, CDR2 YSLEER. Trimming left V 1 base short and J 3 bases short, with 7 bases between. The CDR3 spans 15 residues.

In nucleotides, the CDR3 is TGTGCCAGCAATTCAGATCGAGGCCCCTCATACAATGAGCAGTTCTTC. Its translation: CASNSDRGPSYNEQFF. This chain links TRBV28 with TRBJ2-1, with D unclear. V lost 7 bases, J lost 4 bases, and 20 bases lay in between. CDR3 length: 16 residues. Germline CDR1 is MDHEN and CDR2 is SYDVKM.

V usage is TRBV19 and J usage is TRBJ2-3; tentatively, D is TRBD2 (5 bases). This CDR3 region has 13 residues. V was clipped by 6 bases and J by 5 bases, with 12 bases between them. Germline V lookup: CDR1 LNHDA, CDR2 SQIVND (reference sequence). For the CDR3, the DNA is TGTGCCAGTAGCCTAACTAGTTTAGATACGCAGTATTTT. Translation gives CASSLTSLDTQYF.

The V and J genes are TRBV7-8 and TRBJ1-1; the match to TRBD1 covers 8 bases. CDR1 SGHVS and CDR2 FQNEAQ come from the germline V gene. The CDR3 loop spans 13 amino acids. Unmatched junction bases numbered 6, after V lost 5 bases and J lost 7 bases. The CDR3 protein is CASSPRDRLEAFF. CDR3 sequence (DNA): TGTGCCAGCAGCCCCCGGGACAGGCTTGAAGCTTTCTTT.

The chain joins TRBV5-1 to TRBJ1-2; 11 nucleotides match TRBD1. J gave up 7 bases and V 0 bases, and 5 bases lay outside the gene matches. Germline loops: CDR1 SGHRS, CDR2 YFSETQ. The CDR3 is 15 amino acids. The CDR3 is CASSLGTGGLAGYTF. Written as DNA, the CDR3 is TGCGCCAGCAGCTTGGGGACAGGGGGCTTGGCTGGCTACACCTTC.

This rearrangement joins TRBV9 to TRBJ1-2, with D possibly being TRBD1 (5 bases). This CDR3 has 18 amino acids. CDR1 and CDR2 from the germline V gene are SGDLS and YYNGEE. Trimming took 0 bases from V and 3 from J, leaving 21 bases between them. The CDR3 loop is CASSVGLNHRRRHYGYTF. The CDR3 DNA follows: TGTGCCAGCAGCGTAGGTCTTAACCACAGGCGACGACACTATGGCTACACCTTC.

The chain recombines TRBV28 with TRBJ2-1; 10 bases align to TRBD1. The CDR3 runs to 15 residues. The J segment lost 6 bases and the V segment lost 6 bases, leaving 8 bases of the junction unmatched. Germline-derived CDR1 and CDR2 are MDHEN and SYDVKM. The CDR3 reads CASSSPGTGVNEQFF. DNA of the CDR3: TGTGCCAGCAGCTCGCCGGGGACAGGGGTCAATGAGCAGTTCTTC.

CDR3 loop: CATSRGLAGENKQFF. The CDR3 DNA follows: TGTGCCACCAGCAGGGGACTAGCGGGCGAGAATAAGCAGTTCTTC. The chain uses TRBV15 and TRBJ2-1; 12 nucleotides agree with TRBD2. CDR1 is LNHNV, CDR2 YYDKDF, per germline (reference sequence). The CDR3 has 15 residues. Trimming at V came to 3 bases and at J to 11 bases, leaving 8 bases not matched to a gene.

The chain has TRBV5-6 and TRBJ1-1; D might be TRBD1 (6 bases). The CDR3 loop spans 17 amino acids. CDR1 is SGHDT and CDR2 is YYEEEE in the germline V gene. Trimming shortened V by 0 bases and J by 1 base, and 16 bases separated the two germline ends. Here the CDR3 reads CASSLVVSIRGNTEAFF. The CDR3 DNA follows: TGTGCCAGCAGCTTGGTGGTGAGCATCAGGGGGAACACTGAAGCTTTCTTT.

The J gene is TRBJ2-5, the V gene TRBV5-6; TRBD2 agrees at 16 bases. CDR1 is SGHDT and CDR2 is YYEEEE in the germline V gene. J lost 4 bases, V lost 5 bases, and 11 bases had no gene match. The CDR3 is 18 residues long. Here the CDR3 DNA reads TGTGCCAGCAGTTCCACCGGGACTAGCGGGAGGGACCCAGAGACCCAGTACTTC. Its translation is CASSSTGTSGRDPETQYF.

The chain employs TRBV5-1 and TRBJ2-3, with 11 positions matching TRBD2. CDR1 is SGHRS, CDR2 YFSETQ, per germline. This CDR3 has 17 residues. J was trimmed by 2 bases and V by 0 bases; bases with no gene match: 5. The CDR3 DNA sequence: TGCGCCAGCAGCTTGGGACTAGCGGGACTGCTCACAGATACGCAGTATTTT. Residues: CASSLGLAGLLTDTQYF.

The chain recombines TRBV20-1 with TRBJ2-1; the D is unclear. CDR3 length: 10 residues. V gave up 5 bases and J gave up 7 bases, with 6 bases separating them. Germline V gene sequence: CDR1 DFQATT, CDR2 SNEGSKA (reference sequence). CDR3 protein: CSASRNEQFF. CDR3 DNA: TGCAGTGCTTCTAGGAATGAGCAGTTCTTC.

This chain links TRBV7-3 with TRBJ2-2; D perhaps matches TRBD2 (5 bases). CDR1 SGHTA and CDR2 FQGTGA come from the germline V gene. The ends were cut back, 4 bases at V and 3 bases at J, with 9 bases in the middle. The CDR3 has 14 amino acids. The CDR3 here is CASSSGIHTGELFF. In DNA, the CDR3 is TGTGCCAGCAGCTCCGGGATCCACACCGGGGAGCTGTTTTTT.

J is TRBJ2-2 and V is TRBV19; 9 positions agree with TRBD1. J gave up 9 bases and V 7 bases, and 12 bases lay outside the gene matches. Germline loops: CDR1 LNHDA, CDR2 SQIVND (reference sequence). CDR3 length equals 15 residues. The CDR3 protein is CASTADRGRHRELFF. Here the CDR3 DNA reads TGTGCCAGTACCGCAGACAGGGGGAGACACCGGGAGCTGTTTTTT.

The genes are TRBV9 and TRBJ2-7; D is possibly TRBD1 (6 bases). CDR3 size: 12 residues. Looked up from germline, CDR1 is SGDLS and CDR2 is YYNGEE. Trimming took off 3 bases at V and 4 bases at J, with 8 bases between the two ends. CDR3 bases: TGTGCCAGCAGCGCCACAGGGTACGAGCAGTACTTC. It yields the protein CASSATGYEQYF. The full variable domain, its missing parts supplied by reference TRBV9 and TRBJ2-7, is DSGVTQTPKHLITATGQRVTLRCSPRSGDLSVYWYQQSLDQGLQFLIQYYNGEERAKGNILERFSAQQFPDLHSELNLSSLELGDSALYFCASSATGYEQYFGPGTRLTVT.

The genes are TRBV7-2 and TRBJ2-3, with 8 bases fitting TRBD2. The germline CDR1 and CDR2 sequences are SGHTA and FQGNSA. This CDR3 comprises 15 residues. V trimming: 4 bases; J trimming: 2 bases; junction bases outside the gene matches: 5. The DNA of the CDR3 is TGTGCCAGCAGCTATAGCGGGAAAGTCACAGATACGCAGTATTTT. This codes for CASSYSGKVTDTQYF.

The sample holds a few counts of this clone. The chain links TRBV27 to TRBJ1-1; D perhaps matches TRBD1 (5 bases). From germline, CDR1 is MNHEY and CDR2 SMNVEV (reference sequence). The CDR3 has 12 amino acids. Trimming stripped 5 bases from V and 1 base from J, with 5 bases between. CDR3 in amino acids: CASSQGNTEAFF. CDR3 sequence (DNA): TGTGCCAGCAGTCAGGGGAACACTGAAGCTTTCTTT.

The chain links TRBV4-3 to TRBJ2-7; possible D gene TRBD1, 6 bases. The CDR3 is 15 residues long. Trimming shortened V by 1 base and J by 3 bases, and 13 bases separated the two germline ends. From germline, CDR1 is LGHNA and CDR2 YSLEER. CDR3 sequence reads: CASSQGVGRGYEQYF. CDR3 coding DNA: TGCGCCAGCAGCCAAGGAGTGGGCAGGGGCTACGAGCAGTACTTC.